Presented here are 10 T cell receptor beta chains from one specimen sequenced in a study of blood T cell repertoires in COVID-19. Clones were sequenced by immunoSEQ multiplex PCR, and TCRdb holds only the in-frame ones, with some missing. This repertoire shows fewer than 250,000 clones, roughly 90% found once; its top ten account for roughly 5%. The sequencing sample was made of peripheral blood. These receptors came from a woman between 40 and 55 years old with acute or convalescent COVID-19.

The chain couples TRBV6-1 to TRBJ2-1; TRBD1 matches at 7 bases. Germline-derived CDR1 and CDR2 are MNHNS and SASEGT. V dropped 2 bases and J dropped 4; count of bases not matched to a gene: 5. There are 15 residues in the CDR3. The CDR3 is CASSEQGVRYNEQFF. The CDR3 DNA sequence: TGTGCCAGCAGTGAACAGGGGGTTCGTTACAATGAGCAGTTCTTC.

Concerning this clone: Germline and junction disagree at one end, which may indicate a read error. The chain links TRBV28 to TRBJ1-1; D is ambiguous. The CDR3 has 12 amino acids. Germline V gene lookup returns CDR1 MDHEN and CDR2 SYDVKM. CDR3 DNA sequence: TGTGCCAGCAGTTTCCCCAACAATGAAGCTTTCTTT. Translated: CASSFPNNEAFF. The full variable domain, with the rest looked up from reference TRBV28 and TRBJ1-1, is DVKVTQSSRYLVKRTGEKVFLECVQDMDHENMFWYRQDPGLGLRLIYFSYDVKMKEKGDIPEGYSVSREKKERFSLILESASTNQTSMYLCASSFPNNEAFFGQGTRLTVV.

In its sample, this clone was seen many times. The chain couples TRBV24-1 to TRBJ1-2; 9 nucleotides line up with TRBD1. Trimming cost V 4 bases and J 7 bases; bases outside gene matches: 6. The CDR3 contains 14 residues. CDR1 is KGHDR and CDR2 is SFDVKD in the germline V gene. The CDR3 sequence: CATSDLDRGFGYTF. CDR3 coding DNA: TGTGCCACCAGTGACCTCGACAGGGGGTTTGGCTACACCTTC.

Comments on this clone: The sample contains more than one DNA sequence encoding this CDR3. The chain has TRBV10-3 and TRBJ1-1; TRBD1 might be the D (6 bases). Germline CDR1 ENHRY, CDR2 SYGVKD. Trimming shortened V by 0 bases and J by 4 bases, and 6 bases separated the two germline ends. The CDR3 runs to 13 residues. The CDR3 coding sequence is TGTGCCATCAGTGAGTCAGGGGGCACTGAAGCTTTCTTT. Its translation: CAISESGGTEAFF.

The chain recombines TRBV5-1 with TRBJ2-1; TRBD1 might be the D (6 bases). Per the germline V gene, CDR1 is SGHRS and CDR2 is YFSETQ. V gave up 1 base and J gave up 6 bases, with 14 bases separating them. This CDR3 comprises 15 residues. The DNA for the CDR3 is TGCGCCAGCAGCTTGCAACAGGGAAGAGGCAATGAGCAGTTCTTC. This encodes CASSLQQGRGNEQFF.

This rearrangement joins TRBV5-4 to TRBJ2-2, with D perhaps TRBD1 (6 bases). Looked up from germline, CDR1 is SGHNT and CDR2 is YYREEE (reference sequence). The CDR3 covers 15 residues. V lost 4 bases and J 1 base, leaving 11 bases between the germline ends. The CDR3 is CASSPKTGNTGELFF. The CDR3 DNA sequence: TGTGCCAGCAGCCCAAAGACAGGGAACACCGGGGAGCTGTTTTTT.

The CDR3 coding sequence is TGTGCCAGCAGCTTAAGCGGAAATTCACCCCTCCACTTT. Amino acids: CASSLSGNSPLHF. The V gene is TRBV7-6, the J gene TRBJ1-6; D is uncertain. V dropped 2 bases and J dropped 7 bases, with 6 bases sitting between them. Looked up from germline, CDR1 is SGHVS and CDR2 is FNYEAQ. This CDR3 has 13 residues.

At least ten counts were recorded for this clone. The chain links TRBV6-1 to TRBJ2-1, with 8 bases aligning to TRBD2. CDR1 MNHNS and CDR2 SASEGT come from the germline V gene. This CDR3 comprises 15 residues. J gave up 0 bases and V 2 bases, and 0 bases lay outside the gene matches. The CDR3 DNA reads TGTGCCAGCAGTGAACTAGCGGGCTCCTACAATGAGCAGTTCTTC. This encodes CASSELAGSYNEQFF.

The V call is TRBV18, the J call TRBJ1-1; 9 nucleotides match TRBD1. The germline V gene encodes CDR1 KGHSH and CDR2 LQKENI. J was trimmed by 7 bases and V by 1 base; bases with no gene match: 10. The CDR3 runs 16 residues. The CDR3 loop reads CASSPLPGQGSIEAFF. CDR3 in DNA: TGTGCCAGCTCACCACTACCGGGACAGGGTTCGATTGAAGCTTTCTTT.

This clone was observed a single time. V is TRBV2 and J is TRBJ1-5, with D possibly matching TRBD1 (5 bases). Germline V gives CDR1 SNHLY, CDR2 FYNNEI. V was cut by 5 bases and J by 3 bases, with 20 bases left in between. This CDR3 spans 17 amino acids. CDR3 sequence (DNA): TGTGCCAGCAGTCGCGATCCCTCTGACAGACTCAATCAGCCCCAGCATTTT. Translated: CASSRDPSDRLNQPQHF.